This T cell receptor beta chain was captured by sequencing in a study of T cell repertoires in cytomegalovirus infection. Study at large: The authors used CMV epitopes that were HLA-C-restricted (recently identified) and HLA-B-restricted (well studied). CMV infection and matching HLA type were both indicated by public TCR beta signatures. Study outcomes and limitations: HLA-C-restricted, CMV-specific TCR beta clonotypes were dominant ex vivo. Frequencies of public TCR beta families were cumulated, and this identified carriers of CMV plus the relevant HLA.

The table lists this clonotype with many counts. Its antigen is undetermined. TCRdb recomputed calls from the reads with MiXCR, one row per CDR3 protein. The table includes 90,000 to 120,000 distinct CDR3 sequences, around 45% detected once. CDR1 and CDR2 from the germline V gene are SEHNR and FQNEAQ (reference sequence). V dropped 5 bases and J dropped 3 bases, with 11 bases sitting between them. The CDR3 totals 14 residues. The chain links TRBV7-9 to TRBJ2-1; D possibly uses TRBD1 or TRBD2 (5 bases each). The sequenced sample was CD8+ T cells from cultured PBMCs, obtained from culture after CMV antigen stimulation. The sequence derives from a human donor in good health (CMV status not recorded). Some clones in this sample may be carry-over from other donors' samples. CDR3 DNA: TGTGCCAGCAGCCCTCCGAGGGGCTACAATGAGCAGTTCTTC. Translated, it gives CASSPPRGYNEQFF.